Presented here are 14 T cell receptor beta chains from one specimen sequenced in a study of siplizumab effects on memory and regulatory T cells. The assay was immunoSEQ multiplex PCR, and TCRdb's table has in-frame clones only and misses some. The sample consists of about 13,000 clones, approximately 39% of them appearing once. The antigens for these receptors are not known. Coculture of the mixed lymphocyte reaction cells took place at 37 degrees C and lasted around 6 days. Sequencing used CFSE-low (dividing) CD8+ T cells sorted from an allogeneic mixed lymphocyte reaction. These receptor sequences come from a human donor in good health; the cells came from an allogeneic mixed lymphocyte reaction.

There are a few counts of this clone. The J gene is TRBJ2-3, the V gene TRBV2, with D tentatively TRBD1 (5 bases). The CDR3 runs to 16 residues. Trimming pared 6 bases from V and 0 bases from J, leaving 16 bases between. Germline CDR1 is SNHLY and CDR2 is FYNNEI. CDR3 DNA sequence: TGTGCCAGCAGCTCCCCCCCGGACACGAGCACAGATACGCAGTATTTT. Its protein product is CASSSPPDTSTDTQYF.

By share, this clone counts as medium-sized. The chain employs TRBV9 and TRBJ1-4; D is unresolved. This CDR3 has 14 amino acids. The germline V gene encodes CDR1 SGDLS and CDR2 YYNGEE. V lost 0 bases and J 8 bases, leaving 11 bases between the germline ends. The CDR3 loop is CASSVEGGIEKLFF. CDR3 coding DNA: TGTGCCAGCAGCGTAGAGGGAGGAATCGAAAAACTGTTTTTT.

The table lists this clone with a count of one. V is TRBV5-1 and J is TRBJ2-3; 14 bases match TRBD2. Germline lookup yields CDR1 SGHRS and CDR2 YFSETQ. Losses at the gene ends were 4 bases for V and 1 base for J; bases not matched to a gene: 2. The CDR3 runs 16 residues. The CDR3 protein is CASSPGLAGGTDTQYF. The CDR3 DNA follows: TGCGCCAGCAGCCCGGGACTAGCGGGGGGCACAGATACGCAGTATTTT.

V and J are TRBV7-8 and TRBJ2-5; no reliable D call. Trimming took off 3 bases at V and 2 bases at J, with 10 bases between the two ends. Per the germline V gene, CDR1 is SGHVS and CDR2 is FQNEAQ. This CDR3 contains 14 residues. The CDR3 DNA reads TGTGCCAGCAGCTTCGATTTATTACAAGAGACCCAGTACTTC. Translation: CASSFDLLQETQYF.

The gene calls are TRBV7-6 and TRBJ2-2, with 9 bases aligning to TRBD2. V shed 4 bases, J shed 4 bases, and the junction held 7 bases outside the gene matches. This CDR3 is built from 16 residues. Looked up from germline, CDR1 is SGHVS and CDR2 is FNYEAQ. This CDR3 reads CASSYLTSGSTGELFF. CDR3 nucleotide sequence: TGTGCCAGCAGCTACCTGACTAGCGGATCCACCGGGGAGCTGTTTTTT. Together with reference TRBV7-6 and TRBJ2-2, the CDR3 gives the full variable domain: GAGVSQSPRYKVTKRGQDVALRCDPISGHVSLYWYRQALGQGPEFLTYFNYEAQQDKSGLPNDRFSAERPEGSISTLTIQRTEQRDSAMYRCASSYLTSGSTGELFFGEGSRLTVL.

Within the sample, this clone is medium-sized. The chain links TRBV11-3 to TRBJ2-7; 10 bases line up with TRBD1. The CDR3 has 18 amino acids. The ends lost 4 bases at V and 0 bases at J; junction bases unmatched: 12. Germline V CDR1 and CDR2: SGHNT, YENEEA. The CDR3 region is CASSSREGGQGNSYEQYF. The CDR3, as DNA: TGTGCCAGCAGCTCCCGGGAAGGGGGACAGGGGAACTCCTACGAGCAGTACTTC. The complete variable domain, with remaining parts taken from reference TRBV11-3 and TRBJ2-7, reads EAGVVQSPRYKIIEKKQPVAFWCNPISGHNTLYWYLQNLGQGPELLIRYENEEAVDDSQLPKDRFSAERLKGVDSTLKIQPAELGDSAVYLCASSSREGGQGNSYEQYFGPGTRLTVT.

This rearrangement joins TRBV27 to TRBJ2-1, with 8 bases identical to TRBD2. Germline V gene lookup returns CDR1 MNHEY and CDR2 SMNVEV (reference sequence). Trimming removed 7 bases from V and 8 bases from J; junction bases left unmatched: 10. The CDR3 consists of 14 residues. The CDR3 region has the DNA TGTGCCAGCAAGGGACTAGGGTACGTCTATGAGCAGTTCTTC. As protein: CASKGLGYVYEQFF.

By sample share, this clone is medium-sized (0.01 to 0.1%). The rearrangement joins TRBV5-1 to TRBJ2-7, with 8 bases aligning to TRBD2. In germline, CDR1 is SGHRS, CDR2 YFSETQ. The CDR3 extends over 14 amino acids. V was pared by 4 bases and J by 3 bases, with 6 bases of the junction left unmatched. CDR3 in amino acids: CASSTGGGSYEQYF. In DNA, the CDR3 is TGCGCCAGCAGCACTGGCGGGGGGAGCTACGAGCAGTACTTC.

V gene TRBV6-6 combines with J gene TRBJ2-7, with D unclear. In germline, CDR1 is MNHNY, CDR2 SVGAGI (reference sequence). Trimming shortened V by 2 bases and J by 7 bases, and 15 bases separated the two germline ends. The CDR3 covers 14 residues. CDR3 in amino acids: CASSYQYPPEEQYF. Here the CDR3 DNA reads TGTGCCAGCAGTTACCAATACCCCCCGGAGGAGCAGTACTTC.

This clone is judged medium-sized. The CDR3 is CASSGGTVEYYEQYF. The CDR3 coding sequence is TGTGCCAGCAGCGGAGGGACAGTTGAGTACTACGAGCAGTACTTC. The chain joins TRBV7-2 to TRBJ2-7; D may be TRBD1 (7 bases). CDR3 length: 15 residues. The V end was cut by 5 bases, the J end by 3 bases, with 17 bases between. Germline V gives CDR1 SGHTA, CDR2 FQGNSA.

About this clone: The junction and the germline gene differ at one end; a read error may be behind it. The V gene is TRBV5-5, the J gene TRBJ1-1; D is uncertain. Germline V gene lookup returns CDR1 SGHKS and CDR2 YYEKEE (reference sequence). The CDR3 consists of 16 residues. CDR3 coding DNA: TGCGCCAGCAGCCAAGAAAGAAGGAGTTTGAACACTGAAGCTTTCTTT. Its protein product is CASSQERRSLNTEAFF.

This clone was counted between two and nine times. V usage is TRBV6-5 and J usage is TRBJ2-1, with 7 positions matching TRBD2. Germline V lookup: CDR1 MNHEY, CDR2 SVGAGI. The CDR3 runs 13 residues. V lost 2 bases and J lost 7; bases outside the gene matches: 2. This chain's CDR3 is CASSYTGGNEQFF. CDR3 coding DNA: TGTGCCAGCAGTTACACCGGGGGGAATGAGCAGTTCTTC.

The chain employs TRBV27 and TRBJ1-5; D is perhaps TRBD1 (5 bases). Looked up from germline, CDR1 is MNHEY and CDR2 is SMNVEV (reference sequence). Trimming stripped 6 bases from V and 6 bases from J, with 15 bases between. The length of the CDR3 is 14 residues. In nucleotides, the CDR3 is TGTGCCAGCAGCCCCGGGACTTGGGGTCAGCCCCAGCATTTT. Protein product: CASSPGTWGQPQHF.

The chain recombines TRBV7-9 with TRBJ2-1, with 9 bases matching TRBD2. V was clipped by 1 base and J by 5 bases; unmatched bases: 6. From germline, CDR1 is SEHNR and CDR2 FQNEAQ (reference sequence). The CDR3 is made up of 16 amino acids. The DNA of the CDR3 is TGTGCCAGCAGCTTAGGGGGCGGGAGGGTAGACAATGAGCAGTTCTTC. Translation gives CASSLGGGRVDNEQFF.